Listed below are T cell receptor beta chains from one sample, sequenced in a study of blood T cell repertoires in COVID-19. TCRdb's copy holds only in-frame clones and misses some; the assay was immunoSEQ multiplex PCR. The table has some 100,000 clones, around 86% seen once. The sequenced material came from PBMCs or T cells enriched from blood (not recorded which). Receptor source: a woman aged 45-60 years who had recovered from COVID-19. CDR3s include the opening cysteine and the closing phenylalanine or tryptophan. D genes are given only for firm matches. Where a row states a size, it is once, few, many or the class of an expanded clone; other rows omit it.

D gene	clone size	J gene	V gene	CDR3 DNA	CDR3 protein
TRBD1	-	TRBJ2-7	TRBV6-5	TGTGCCAGCAGGCTCCGGGGACAGATCCTCACCGAGCAGTACTTC	CASRLRGQILTEQYF
-	once	TRBJ1-1	TRBV6-5	TGTGCCAGCACCCAGGGTGTTAGCACTGAAGCTTTCTTT	CASTQGVSTEAFF
-	once	TRBJ1-2	TRBV20-1	TGCAGTGCTCCAGTGGTGGAGGGCTACACCTTC	CSAPVVEGYTF
-	-	TRBJ1-6	TRBV7-6	TGTGCCAGCAGCTTAGCCCGTACAGGGAATTCACCCCTCCACTTT	CASSLARTGNSPLHF
TRBD1	-	TRBJ1-1	TRBV5-1	TGCGCCAGCAGCTTGGTCCGCGGACAGGGGCTTGAAGCTTTCTTT	CASSLVRGQGLEAFF
TRBD1	few	TRBJ2-1	TRBV19	TGTGCCAGTAGCAGGACAGGGGGCGACCAGTCGCAGTTCTTC	CASSRTGGDQSQFF
TRBD1	once	TRBJ1-5	TRBV6-6	TGTGCCAGCAGTTGGGGACCAGGGGGCGAAAATCAGCCCCAGCATTTT	CASSWGPGGENQPQHF
TRBD1	-	TRBJ1-2	TRBV12-3/TRBV12-4	TGTGCCAGCAGTCCAGGACAGGTCTTAGGCTACACCTTC	CASSPGQVLGYTF
-	once	TRBJ2-2	TRBV28	TGTGCCAGCAGTTTAATGCAGGGTGGGACCGGGGAGCTGTTTTTT	CASSLMQGGTGELFF
-	-	TRBJ1-3	TRBV28	TGTGCCAGCATCGAACCTGGGGGCAGGGGCAAATATTTT	CASIEPGGRGKYF
-	-	TRBJ1-2	TRBV19	TGTGCCAGTAGTAGGAACCTCCAGGGAAGTGGCTACACCTTC	CASSRNLQGSGYTF
-	-	TRBJ1-4	TRBV11-3	TGTGCCAGCAGCTTCCTTTGGAGGGTGGGCCCTGAAAAACTGTTTTTT	CASSFLWRVGPEKLFF
TRBD2	-	TRBJ2-3	TRBV5-1	TGCGCCACCCAAACTAGCGGGGGGACAGATACGCAGTATTTT	CATQTSGGTDTQYF
-	-	TRBJ1-1	TRBV5-1	TGCGCCAGCAGCTTGGCTGGGGAGAGGAACACTGAAGCTTTCTTT	CASSLAGERNTEAFF
TRBD1	-	TRBJ1-5	TRBV5-1	TGCGCCAGCAGCCTCCGGGACAGGAGCCGAGATCAGCCCCAGCATTTT	CASSLRDRSRDQPQHF
TRBD2	-	TRBJ2-3	TRBV2	TGTGCCAGCAGTGGCCCCGGGGGGGGCGCAGATACGCAGTATTTT	CASSGPGGGADTQYF
-	-	TRBJ1-5	TRBV19	TGTGCCAGTAGTATAGAGTCGGGGGATGTCAATCAGCCCCAGCATTTT	CASSIESGDVNQPQHF
TRBD2	-	TRBJ2-5	TRBV27	TGTGCCAGCAGTTTGGCGGCTAGCGGGAGTGGTATCGGAGAGACCCAGTACTTC	CASSLAASGSGIGETQYF
-	-	TRBJ1-1	TRBV6-5	TGTGCCAGCAAAACGGCAGGGCGGACTGAAGCTTTCTTT	CASKTAGRTEAFF
TRBD2	few	TRBJ2-7	TRBV19	TGTGCCAGTAGTATAGGTAGCGGGACCTACGAGCAGTACTTC	CASSIGSGTYEQYF
-	-	TRBJ2-6	TRBV3-1/TRBV3-2	TGTGCCAGCAGCCAACAAATCTCTGGGGCCAACGTCCTGACTTTC	CASSQQISGANVLTF
TRBD2	-	TRBJ2-7	TRBV30	TGTGCCTGGAGTAGGACTAGCGGGCGTGACGAGCAGTACTTC	CAWSRTSGRDEQYF
-	once	TRBJ1-2	TRBV7-3	TGTGCCAGCAGCCAACACCCCGGGGACTATGGCTACACCTTC	CASSQHPGDYGYTF
TRBD1	-	TRBJ2-7	TRBV5-4	TGTGCCAGCAGCTGGGGCGGGACAGGGGGCTTGAGGGAGCAGTACTTC	CASSWGGTGGLREQYF
TRBD2	-	TRBJ2-1	TRBV7-3	TGTGCCAGCAGCTTAGCGGGAGTGGGGGATGAGCAGTTCTTC	CASSLAGVGDEQFF
TRBD1	-	TRBJ2-1	TRBV6-5	TGTGCCAGCGCCTGGGACAGGGACAATGAGCAGTTCTTC	CASAWDRDNEQFF